The clone carrying this TCR beta chain was observed a handful of times. Its antigen is not known. The data originate from a study of T cell repertoires in cytomegalovirus infection. The wider study: Carrying CMV and the relevant HLA type showed in public TCR beta signatures.

This CDR3 region has 13 residues. The V end was cut by 1 base, the J end by 7 bases, with 10 bases between. TCRdb passed the reads through MiXCR, listing each CDR3 protein once. The sample includes about a million distinct CDR3 sequences, roughly 30% of them seen just once. This sequence joins TRBV12-3 or TRBV12-4 and TRBJ2-5, with D perhaps assigned TRBD1 or TRBD2 (5 bases each). The receptor was isolated from a human donor in good health (CMV status not recorded). Some clones in this sample may be carry-over from other donors' samples. This specimen consisted of cultured CD8+ T cells from PBMCs, obtained from culture after CMV antigen stimulation. DNA for the CDR3: TGTGCCAGCAGTTTAGAGACAGAGGGGACCCAGTACTTC. This translates into CASSLETEGTQYF.